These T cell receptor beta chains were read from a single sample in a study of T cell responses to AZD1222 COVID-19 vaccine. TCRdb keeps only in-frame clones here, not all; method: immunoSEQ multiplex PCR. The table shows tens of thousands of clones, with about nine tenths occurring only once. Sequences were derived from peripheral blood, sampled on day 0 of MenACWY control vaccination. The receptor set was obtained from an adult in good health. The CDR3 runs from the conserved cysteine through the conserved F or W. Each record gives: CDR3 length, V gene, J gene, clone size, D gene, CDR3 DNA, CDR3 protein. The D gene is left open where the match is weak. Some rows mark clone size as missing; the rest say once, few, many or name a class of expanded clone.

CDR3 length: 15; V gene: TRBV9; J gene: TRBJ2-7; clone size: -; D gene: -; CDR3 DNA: TGTGCCAGCAGCCCTAGGACAGTAAGCTCCTACGAGCAGTACTTC; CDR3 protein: CASSPRTVSSYEQYF
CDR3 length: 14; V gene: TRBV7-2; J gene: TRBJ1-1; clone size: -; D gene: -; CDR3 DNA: TGTGCCAGCAGCGGTTCAGGGTTGAGCACTGAAGCTTTCTTT; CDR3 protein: CASSGSGLSTEAFF
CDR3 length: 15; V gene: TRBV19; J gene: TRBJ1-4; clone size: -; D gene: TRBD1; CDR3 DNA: TGTGCCAGTAGTATAGGGGACAGGGGGAATGAAAAACTGTTTTTT; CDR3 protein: CASSIGDRGNEKLFF
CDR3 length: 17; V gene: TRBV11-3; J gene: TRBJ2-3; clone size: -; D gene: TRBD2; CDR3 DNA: TGTGCCAGCAGCTTGCTAGCGGGGGGACCAAGCACAGATACGCAGTATTTT; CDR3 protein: CASSLLAGGPSTDTQYF
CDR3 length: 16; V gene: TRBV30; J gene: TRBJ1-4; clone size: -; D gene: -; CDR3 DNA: TGTGCCTGGAGTGGACACCCAGGGTTTTCACGTGAAAAACTGTTTTTT; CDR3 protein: CAWSGHPGFSREKLFF
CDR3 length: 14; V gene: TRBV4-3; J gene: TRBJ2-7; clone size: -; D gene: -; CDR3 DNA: TGCGCCAGCAGCCAAGTCCCTAGAACGGACGAGCAGTACTTC; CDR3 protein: CASSQVPRTDEQYF
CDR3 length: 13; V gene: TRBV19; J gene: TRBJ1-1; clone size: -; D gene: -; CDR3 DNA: TGTGCCAGTAGTGTTCAGCCTAACACTGAAGCTTTCTTT; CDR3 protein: CASSVQPNTEAFF
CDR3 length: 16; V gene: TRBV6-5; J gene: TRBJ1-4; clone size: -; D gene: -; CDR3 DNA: TGTGCCAGCAGTTACTCTCCCTGGGGGGGGGATGATAAACTGTTTTTT; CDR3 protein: CASSYSPWGGDDKLFF
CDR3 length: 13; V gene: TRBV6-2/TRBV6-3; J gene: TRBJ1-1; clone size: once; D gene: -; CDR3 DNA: TGTGCCAGCAGTTACGGGGTTGGCACTGAAGCTTTCTTT; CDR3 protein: CASSYGVGTEAFF
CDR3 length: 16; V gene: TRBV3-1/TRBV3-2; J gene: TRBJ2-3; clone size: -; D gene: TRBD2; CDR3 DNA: TGTGCCAGCAGCTATACACCTAGCGGGGGGGCAGATACGCAGTATTTT; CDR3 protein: CASSYTPSGGADTQYF
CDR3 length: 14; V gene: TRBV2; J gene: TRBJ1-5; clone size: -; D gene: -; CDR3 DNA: TGTGCCAGCAGTCCGACAGGACCCAATCAGCCCCAGCATTTT; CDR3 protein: CASSPTGPNQPQHF
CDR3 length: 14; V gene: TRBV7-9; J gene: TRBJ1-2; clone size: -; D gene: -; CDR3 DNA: TGTGCCAGCAGCCGGGCGGAATTTAACTATGGCTACACCTTC; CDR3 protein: CASSRAEFNYGYTF
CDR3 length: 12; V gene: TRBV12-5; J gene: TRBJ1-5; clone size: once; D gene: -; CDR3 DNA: TGTGCTAGTGGTTTAAAGAATCAGCCCCAGCATTTT; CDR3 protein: CASGLKNQPQHF
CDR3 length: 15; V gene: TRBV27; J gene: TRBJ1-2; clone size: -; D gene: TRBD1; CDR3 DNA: TGTGCCAGCAGTTTAACGGGACAGAAGGGGGTGGGCTACACCTTC; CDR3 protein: CASSLTGQKGVGYTF
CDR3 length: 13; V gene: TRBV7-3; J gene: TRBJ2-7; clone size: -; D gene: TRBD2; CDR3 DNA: TGTGCCAGCAGCGCCGGGGGGGCCTCCGAGCAGTACTTC; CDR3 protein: CASSAGGASEQYF
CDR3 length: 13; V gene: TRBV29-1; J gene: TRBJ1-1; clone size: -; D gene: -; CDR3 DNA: TGCAGCGTTGAAAGGCCGCTGAACACTGAAGCTTTCTTT; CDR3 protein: CSVERPLNTEAFF
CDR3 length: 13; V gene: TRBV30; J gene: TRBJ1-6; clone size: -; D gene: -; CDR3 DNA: TGTGCCTGGAGTGCACAGAGTAATTCACCCCTCCACTTT; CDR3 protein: CAWSAQSNSPLHF
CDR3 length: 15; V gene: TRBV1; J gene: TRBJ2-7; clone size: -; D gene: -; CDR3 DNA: TGCACCAGCAGCCAAGATCGACTAGCCAGCTACGAGCAGTACTTC; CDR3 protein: CTSSQDRLASYEQYF
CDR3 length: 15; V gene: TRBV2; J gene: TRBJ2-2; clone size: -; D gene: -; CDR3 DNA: TGTGCCAGCAGTGAATTTCCTACTAACACCGGGGAGCTGTTTTTT; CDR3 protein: CASSEFPTNTGELFF
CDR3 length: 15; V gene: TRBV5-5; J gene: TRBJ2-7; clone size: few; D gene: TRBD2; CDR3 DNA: TGTGCCAGCAGCTTTACTAGCGGGGGGGCCTACGAGCAGTACTTC; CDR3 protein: CASSFTSGGAYEQYF
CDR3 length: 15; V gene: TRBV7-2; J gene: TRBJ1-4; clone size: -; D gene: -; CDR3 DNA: TGTGCCAGCAGCCCTTATGGGCGAATTAATGAAAAACTGTTTTTT; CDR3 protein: CASSPYGRINEKLFF
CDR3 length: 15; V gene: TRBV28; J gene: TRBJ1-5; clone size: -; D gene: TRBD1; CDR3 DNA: TGTGCCAGCAGTTTAATGGGGACAGGGAATCAGCCCCAGCATTTT; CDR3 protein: CASSLMGTGNQPQHF
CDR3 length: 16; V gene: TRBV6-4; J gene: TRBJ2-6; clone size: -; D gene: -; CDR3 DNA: TGTGCCAGCAGCGATCAAGGCAGGTCTGGGGCCAACGTCCTGACTTTC; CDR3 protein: CASSDQGRSGANVLTF
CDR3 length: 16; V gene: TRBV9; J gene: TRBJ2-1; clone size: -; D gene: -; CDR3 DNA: TGTGCCAGCAGCGTAGGGAATGAGGGGGGGCCTAATGAGCAGTTCTTC; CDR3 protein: CASSVGNEGGPNEQFF
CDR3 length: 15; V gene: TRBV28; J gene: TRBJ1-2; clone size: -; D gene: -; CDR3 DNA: TGTGCCAGCAGTACCAGCCGCCTGGGACACTATGGCTACACCTTC; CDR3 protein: CASSTSRLGHYGYTF
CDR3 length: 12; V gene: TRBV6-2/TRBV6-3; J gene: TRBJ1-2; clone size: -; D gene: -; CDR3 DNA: TGTGCCAGCAGCTTGACGGTGGGTGGCTACACCTTC; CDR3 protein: CASSLTVGGYTF
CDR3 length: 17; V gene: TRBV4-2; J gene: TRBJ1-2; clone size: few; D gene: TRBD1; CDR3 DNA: TGTGCCAGCAGCCAAGACCCCCGGTCAGGGGGGGGATATGGCTACACCTTC; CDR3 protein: CASSQDPRSGGGYGYTF
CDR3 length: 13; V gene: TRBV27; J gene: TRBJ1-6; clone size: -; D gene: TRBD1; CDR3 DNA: TGTGCCAGCAGCACAGGGGGGAATTCACCCCTCCACTTT; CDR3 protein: CASSTGGNSPLHF
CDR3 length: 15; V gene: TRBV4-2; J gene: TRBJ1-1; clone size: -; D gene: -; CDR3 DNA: TGTGCCAGCAGCCCCTCCGGCAGGCCTCTCACTGAAGCTTTCTTT; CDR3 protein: CASSPSGRPLTEAFF
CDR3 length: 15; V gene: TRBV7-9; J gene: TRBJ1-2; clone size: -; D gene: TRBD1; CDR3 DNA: TGTGCCAGCAGCTTAGGTGGTCAGGGGGCCAAGGGCTACACCTTC; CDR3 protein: CASSLGGQGAKGYTF
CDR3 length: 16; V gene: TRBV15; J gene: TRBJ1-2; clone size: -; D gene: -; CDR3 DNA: TGTGCCACCAGCAGTGAAACCGGGACCCTAGGCTTTGGCTACACCTTC; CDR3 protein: CATSSETGTLGFGYTF
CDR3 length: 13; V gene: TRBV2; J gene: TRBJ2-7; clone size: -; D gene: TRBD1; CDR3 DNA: TGTGCCAGCCGGAACGACAGGGCCGGCGAGCAGTACTTC; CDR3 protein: CASRNDRAGEQYF
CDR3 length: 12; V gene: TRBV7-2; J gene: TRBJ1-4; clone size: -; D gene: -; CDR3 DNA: TGTGCCAGCAGGGGGCCGGGTGAAAAACTGTTTTTT; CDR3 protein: CASRGPGEKLFF
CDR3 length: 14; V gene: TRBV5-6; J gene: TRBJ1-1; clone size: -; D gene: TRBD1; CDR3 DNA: TGTGCCAGCAGCTTCACAGGGGGCGCCGGTGAAGCTTTCTTT; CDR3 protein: CASSFTGGAGEAFF
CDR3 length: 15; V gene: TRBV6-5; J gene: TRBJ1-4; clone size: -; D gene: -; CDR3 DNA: TGTGCCAGCAGTAACGCAGGGGCAATGAGTGAAAAACTGTTTTTT; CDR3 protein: CASSNAGAMSEKLFF
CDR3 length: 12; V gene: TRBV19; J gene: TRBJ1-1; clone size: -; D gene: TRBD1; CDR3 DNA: TGTGCCAGTAGTCCGCGACAGGGTGCGGCTTTCTTT; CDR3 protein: CASSPRQGAAFF
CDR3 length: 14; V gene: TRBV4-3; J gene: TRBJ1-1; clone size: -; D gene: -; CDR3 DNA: TGCGCCAGCAGCCAAGTGCCAGGGGAGACTGAAGCTTTCTTT; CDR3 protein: CASSQVPGETEAFF
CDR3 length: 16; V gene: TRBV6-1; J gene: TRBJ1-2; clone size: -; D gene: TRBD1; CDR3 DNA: TGTGCCAGCAGTGAAGCCTCGGACAGGGGGCAGTATGGCTACACCTTC; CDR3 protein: CASSEASDRGQYGYTF
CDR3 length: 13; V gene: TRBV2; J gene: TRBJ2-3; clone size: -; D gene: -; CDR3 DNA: TGTGCCAGCAGTGGGGACATCACAGATACGCAGTATTTT; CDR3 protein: CASSGDITDTQYF
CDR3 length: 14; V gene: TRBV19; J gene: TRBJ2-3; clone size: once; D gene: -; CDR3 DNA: TGTGCCACAAAAGCAGGGTGGGGGGCAGATACGCAGTATTTT; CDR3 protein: CATKAGWGADTQYF
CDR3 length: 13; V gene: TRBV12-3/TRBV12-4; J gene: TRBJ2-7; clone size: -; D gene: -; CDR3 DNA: TGTGCCAGCAGCCTCCGGCAGACAGGTCTTCAGTACTTC; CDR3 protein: CASSLRQTGLQYF
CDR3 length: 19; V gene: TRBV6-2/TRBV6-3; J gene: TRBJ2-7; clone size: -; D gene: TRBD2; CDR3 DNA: TGTGCCAGCAGTTACTCGACTCGCGTGGCTAGCGGGTCCCGAACGCGACAGTACTTC; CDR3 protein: CASSYSTRVASGSRTRQYF
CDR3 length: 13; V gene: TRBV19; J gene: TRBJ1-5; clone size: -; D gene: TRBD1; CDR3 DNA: TGTGCCAGCACTGACAGGGGAAATCAGCCCCAGCATTTT; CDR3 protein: CASTDRGNQPQHF
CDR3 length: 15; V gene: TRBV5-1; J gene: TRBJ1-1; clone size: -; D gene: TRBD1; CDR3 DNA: TGCGCCAGCAGCTTGGGTGACAGGGGGTACACTGAAGCTTTCTTT; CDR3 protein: CASSLGDRGYTEAFF
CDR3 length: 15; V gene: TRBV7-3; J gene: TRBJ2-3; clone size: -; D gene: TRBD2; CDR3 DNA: TGTGCCAGCAGCCGCAGCGGGGGGCCCCGGGATACGCAGTATTTT; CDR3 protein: CASSRSGGPRDTQYF
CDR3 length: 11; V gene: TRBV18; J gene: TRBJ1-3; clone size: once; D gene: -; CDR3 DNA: TGTGCCAGCTCACCTGCAAACACCATATATTTT; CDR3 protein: CASSPANTIYF
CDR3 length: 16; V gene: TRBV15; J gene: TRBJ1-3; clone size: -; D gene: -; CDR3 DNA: TGTGCCACCCAGTGGGGAGGGCTGGACTCTGGAAACACCATATATTTT; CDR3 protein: CATQWGGLDSGNTIYF
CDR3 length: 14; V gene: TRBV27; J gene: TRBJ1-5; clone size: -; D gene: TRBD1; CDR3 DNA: TGTGCCAGCAGTTTTACAGGGGGGTTTCAGCCCCAGCATTTT; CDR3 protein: CASSFTGGFQPQHF
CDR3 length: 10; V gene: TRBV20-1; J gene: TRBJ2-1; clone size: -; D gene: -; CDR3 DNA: TGCAGTGCTTACAATACCGGGCAGTTCTTC; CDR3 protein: CSAYNTGQFF
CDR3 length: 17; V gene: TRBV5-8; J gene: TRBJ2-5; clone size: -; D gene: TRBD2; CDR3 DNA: TGTGCCAGCAGCCTGGGACTAGCGGGGGCCTCGACGGAGACCCAGTACTTC; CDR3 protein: CASSLGLAGASTETQYF